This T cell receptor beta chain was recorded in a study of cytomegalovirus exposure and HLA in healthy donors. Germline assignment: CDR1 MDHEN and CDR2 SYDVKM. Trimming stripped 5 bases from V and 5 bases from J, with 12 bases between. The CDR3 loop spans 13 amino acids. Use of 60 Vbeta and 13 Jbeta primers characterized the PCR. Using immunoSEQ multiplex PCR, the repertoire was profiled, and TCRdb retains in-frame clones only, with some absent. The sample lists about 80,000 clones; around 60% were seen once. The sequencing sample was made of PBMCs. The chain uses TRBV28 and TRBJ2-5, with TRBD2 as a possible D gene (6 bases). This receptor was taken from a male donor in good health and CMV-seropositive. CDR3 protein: CASSPGTGETQYF. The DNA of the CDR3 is TGTGCCAGCAGTCCGGGGACTGGGGAGACCCAGTACTTC.